This T cell receptor beta chain originates from a study of cytomegalovirus exposure and HLA in healthy donors. With 7 bases removed from V and 2 bases from J, the gap between germline ends came to 11 bases. This CDR3 contains 13 residues. CDR1 SGHTA and CDR2 FQGNSA come from the germline V gene. Libraries were prepared by immunoSEQ multiplex PCR; TCRdb keeps only in-frame clonotypes and omits some of them. The sample carries approximately 220,000 clones, over 80% recorded once. This clone was seen a single time. Antigen: not known. Broader study findings: Across donors, most TCRs were seen rarely, yet some public ones were widespread.

Material for sequencing was PBMCs. V is TRBV7-2 and J is TRBJ2-5; D remains unclear. This clonotype originated in a woman aged 25 to 39 in good health and CMV-seropositive. Here the CDR3 DNA reads TGTGCCAGCAAAAGCTACGTACAAGAGACCCAGTACTTC. It specifies CASKSYVQETQYF.